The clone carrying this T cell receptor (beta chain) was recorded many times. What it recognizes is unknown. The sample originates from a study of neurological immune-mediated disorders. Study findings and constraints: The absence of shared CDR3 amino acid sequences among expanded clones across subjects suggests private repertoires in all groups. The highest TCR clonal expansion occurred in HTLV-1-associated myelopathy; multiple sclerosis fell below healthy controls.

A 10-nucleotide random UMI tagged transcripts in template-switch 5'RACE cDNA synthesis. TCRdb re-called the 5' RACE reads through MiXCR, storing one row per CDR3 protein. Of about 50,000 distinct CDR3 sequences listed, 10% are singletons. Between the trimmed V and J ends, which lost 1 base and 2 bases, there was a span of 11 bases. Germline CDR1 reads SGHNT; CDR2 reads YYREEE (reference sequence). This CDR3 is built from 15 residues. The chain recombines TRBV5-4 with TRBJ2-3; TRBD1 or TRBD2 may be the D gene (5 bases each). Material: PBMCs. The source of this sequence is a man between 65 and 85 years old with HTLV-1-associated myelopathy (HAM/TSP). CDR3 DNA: TGTGCCAGCAGCTTGTTCTTGGGGGACACAGATACGCAGTATTTT. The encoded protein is CASSLFLGDTDTQYF.